The 15 T cell receptor beta chains presented below share a single source sample, sequenced in a study of cytomegalovirus exposure and HLA in healthy donors. With 60 Vbeta and 13 Jbeta primers, the PCR was carried out. Clones were read by immunoSEQ multiplex PCR, and TCRdb kept only the in-frame ones, dropping some. The data show roughly 120,000 clones, 60% to 80% seen once. Material for sequencing was PBMCs. These receptors were taken from a man younger than 35 in good health and CMV-seropositive.

V is TRBV5-1 and J is TRBJ1-6, with D unresolved. Trimming pared 0 bases from V and 6 bases from J, leaving 10 bases between. CDR1 is SGHRS, CDR2 YFSETQ, per germline. The CDR3 is 15 amino acids. The chain's CDR3 is CASSLEPQPNSPLHF. CDR3 nucleotides: TGCGCCAGCAGCTTGGAGCCACAGCCTAATTCACCCCTCCACTTT.

The chain combines TRBV9 with TRBJ2-7; D not certain. CDR1 is SGDLS, CDR2 YYNGEE, per germline. The CDR3 has 15 residues. Trimming removed 0 bases from V and 0 bases from J, with 10 bases in between. CDR3 amino acids: CASSVGAASSYEQYF. CDR3 nucleotides: TGTGCCAGCAGCGTAGGAGCAGCGAGCTCCTACGAGCAGTACTTC.

This clone was picked up a small number of times. The gene calls are TRBV2 and TRBJ1-4; D possibly corresponds to TRBD1 (5 bases). The CDR3 is made up of 15 amino acids. V lost 4 bases and J lost 4, with 13 bases in between. CDR1 is SNHLY and CDR2 is FYNNEI in the germline V gene. This CDR3 is CASSGRQRDNEKLFF. The DNA of the CDR3 is TGTGCCAGCAGTGGGAGACAGCGGGATAATGAAAAACTGTTTTTT.

This sequence joins TRBV6-1 and TRBJ2-7; TRBD1 aligns across 8 bases. This CDR3 spans 15 amino acids. The V segment lost 6 bases and the J segment 4 bases; nucleotides outside the gene matches: 11. Germline CDR1 reads MNHNS; CDR2 reads SASEGT. CDR3 loop: CASSLSDRGWYEQYV. The CDR3 DNA is TGTGCCAGCAGCCTATCAGACAGGGGCTGGTACGAGCAGTACGTC.

The gene calls are TRBV30 and TRBJ1-3; TRBD1 agrees at 8 bases. V lost 0 bases to trimming and J lost 4 bases; unmatched junction nucleotides: 5. The CDR3 has 15 residues. CDR1 is GTSNPN, CDR2 SVGIG, per germline (reference sequence). The CDR3 DNA is TGTGCCTGGAGTGTACGACAGGGGTCGGGAAACACCATATATTTT. It encodes CAWSVRQGSGNTIYF.

The genes are TRBV7-2 and TRBJ1-5; D remains unclear. The CDR3 totals 13 residues. CDR1 is SGHTA and CDR2 is FQGNSA in the germline V gene. Between the trimmed V and J ends, which lost 3 bases and 4 bases, there was a span of 7 bases. The CDR3, as DNA: TGTGCCAGCAGCTTGACGGAGAATCAGCCCCAGCATTTT. Its translation is CASSLTENQPQHF.

This rearrangement joins TRBV14 to TRBJ1-3; D is unresolved. CDR1 SGHDN and CDR2 FVKESK come from the germline V gene. The CDR3 runs to 18 residues. V was clipped by 0 bases and J by 0 bases, with 15 bases between them. The DNA for the CDR3 is TGTGCCAGCAGCCAAGATCTCGTAGTGGGAGACTCTGGAAACACCATATATTTT. Protein product: CASSQDLVVGDSGNTIYF.

The chain links TRBV11-2 to TRBJ2-7, with TRBD2 as a possible D gene (6 bases). The CDR3 runs to 15 residues. Trimming cost V 4 bases and J 2 bases, with 15 bases left between them. The germline CDR1 and CDR2 sequences are SGHAT and FQNNGV. CDR3: CASSSTAGWAYEQYV. The CDR3 DNA reads TGTGCCAGCAGCTCCACTGCGGGATGGGCCTACGAGCAGTACGTC.

J is TRBJ1-1 and V is TRBV4-1; 11 bases line up with TRBD1. Germline CDR1 and CDR2: MGHRA and YSYEKL. Germline trimming cut 5 bases from V and 4 bases from J; bases unmatched to any gene: 6. This CDR3 region has 15 residues. DNA of the CDR3: TGCGCCAGCAGCTGGCAAGGACAGGGGGCCACTGAAGCTTTCTTT. It specifies CASSWQGQGATEAFF.

The chain recombines TRBV5-4 with TRBJ2-5; no firm D call. CDR1 and CDR2 (germline): SGHNT, YYREEE (reference sequence). Trimming left V 4 bases short and J 3 bases short, with 10 bases between. The CDR3 has 13 amino acids. The CDR3 spells CASSRDTKETQYF. CDR3 sequence (DNA): TGTGCCAGCAGCCGTGACACCAAAGAGACCCAGTACTTC.

This clone was seen just once. The rearrangement uses TRBV5-1 and TRBJ2-3; 12 bases agree with TRBD2. This CDR3 has 16 amino acids. The V gene's germline CDR1 is SGHRS and CDR2 YFSETQ. The trim removed 0 bases at V and 5 bases at J, leaving 4 bases unmatched. The CDR3 coding sequence is TGCGCCAGCAGCTTGGTGACTAGCGGGGGTCGAGATACGCAGTATTTT. Residues: CASSLVTSGGRDTQYF.

The rearrangement joins TRBV2 to TRBJ2-2; 8 bases are shared with TRBD1. V lost 10 bases and J lost 3; bases outside the gene matches: 4. CDR1 and CDR2 (germline): SNHLY, FYNNEI. The CDR3 has 13 amino acids. CDR3 nucleotide sequence: TGTGCCACCGGACAGGGCTACACCGGGGAGCTGTTTTTT. Residues: CATGQGYTGELFF.

This chain connects TRBV7-9 to TRBJ1-4, with unresolved D. The CDR3 has 13 residues. V lost 0 bases, J lost 6 bases, and 5 bases lay in between. CDR1 and CDR2 (germline): SEHNR, FQNEAQ (reference sequence). The CDR3 DNA sequence: TGTGCCAGCAGCTTAGCGCGTGATGAAAAACTGTTTTTT. Residues: CASSLARDEKLFF. The full variable domain, with the rest looked up from reference TRBV7-9 and TRBJ1-4, is DTGVSQNPRHKITKRGQNVTFRCDPISEHNRLYWYRQTLGQGPEFLTYFQNEAQLEKSRLLSDRFSAERPKGSFSTLEIQRTEQGDSAMYLCASSLARDEKLFFGSGTQLSVL.

This clone was seen a handful of times. The chain employs TRBV5-1 and TRBJ2-5; possible D gene TRBD2, 6 bases. CDR3 length: 13 amino acids. Germline V gene sequence: CDR1 SGHRS, CDR2 YFSETQ. V dropped 4 bases and J dropped 5 bases, with 12 bases sitting between them. CDR3 in amino acids: CASSPTSWETQYF. CDR3 DNA: TGCGCCAGCAGCCCAACTAGCTGGGAGACCCAGTACTTC.

The chain has TRBV4-2 and TRBJ1-3, with TRBD1 identical over 8 bases. This CDR3 contains 16 residues. Germline V CDR1 and CDR2: LGHNA, YNFKEQ. V lost 3 bases and J lost 4; bases outside the gene matches: 8. In DNA, the CDR3 is TGTGCCAGCAGCCAGGCCAGACAGGGGACAGGAAACACCATATATTTT. It translates to CASSQARQGTGNTIYF.